These 19 T cell receptor beta chains originate from one sample sequenced in a study of beta chain features in type 1 diabetes. The study, taken as a whole, reports: Shortening that was moderate but significant affected the TCRB CDR3s of Type 1 diabetes patients in all four CD4+ subsets.

Their antigens remain unidentified. Investigators reverse transcribed all isolated RNA, so they sequenced expressed TCRB transcripts. Sequencing was performed with immunoSEQ multiplex PCR; in TCRdb, only in-frame clones are kept and a portion is missing. The table lists about 700,000 clones, around 15% of them singletons. Sequenced input: naive CD4+ T cells from blood. Receptor source: a man younger than 30 with type 1 diabetes.

This clone was observed a few times. V and J are TRBV18 and TRBJ2-3, with a possible D match to TRBD2 (5 bases). The CDR3 covers 16 residues. Trimming pared 0 bases from V and 0 bases from J, leaving 10 bases between. Germline CDR1 KGHSH, CDR2 LQKENI. CDR3 nucleotides: TGTGCCAGCTCACCACCGGGAGACACTAGCACAGATACGCAGTATTTT. This encodes CASSPPGDTSTDTQYF.

This clone was seen only a few times. At the DNA level, this CDR3 is encoded by other sequences in the same sample as well. The chain combines TRBV29-1 with TRBJ1-3; D ambiguous. Germline V CDR1 and CDR2: SQVTM, ANQGSEA. The germline V and J ends were trimmed by 2 bases and 0 bases, with 2 bases remaining between them. CDR3 size: 12 residues. The CDR3 protein is CSVELSGNTIYF. The DNA for the CDR3 is TGCAGCGTTGAACTCTCTGGAAACACCATATATTTT.

This rearrangement joins TRBV5-1 to TRBJ1-1; D is ambiguous. Germline lookup yields CDR1 SGHRS and CDR2 YFSETQ. The CDR3 is 14 amino acids. The V gene lost 3 bases and the J gene lost 0 bases, with 9 bases spanning the gap. The CDR3 DNA sequence: TGCGCCAGCAGCTCTGACACCCTGAACACTGAAGCTTTCTTT. This gives the protein CASSSDTLNTEAFF.

The V and J genes are TRBV9 and TRBJ2-7, with D maybe TRBD1 (6 bases). Trimming took 4 bases from V and 2 from J, leaving 16 bases between them. Germline CDR1 SGDLS, CDR2 YYNGEE. This CDR3 has 15 residues. The CDR3 loop reads CASSPRTDPAYEQYF. CDR3 nucleotides: TGTGCCAGCAGCCCCCGGACAGATCCCGCCTACGAGCAGTACTTC.

J is TRBJ1-6 and V is TRBV5-1; D unresolved. V was trimmed by 3 bases and J by 5 bases, leaving 18 bases between them. Germline CDR1 and CDR2: SGHRS and YFSETQ. This CDR3 is 17 amino acids long. The CDR3 sequence is CASSSTTRASDNSPLHF. The CDR3 nucleotides read TGCGCCAGCAGCTCAACGACCCGGGCCTCAGATAATTCACCCCTCCACTTT.

The J gene is TRBJ1-2, the V gene TRBV28; tentatively, D is TRBD1 (5 bases). The CDR3 is made up of 12 amino acids. V lost 8 bases to trimming and J lost 4 bases, with 11 bases between them. Germline assignment: CDR1 MDHEN and CDR2 SYDVKM. The CDR3 DNA sequence: TGTGCCAGCGGGGGGGACGTCTATGGCTACACCTTC. Translating gives CASGGDVYGYTF.

The rearrangement links TRBV18 to TRBJ2-1, with TRBD1 identical over 7 bases. Looked up from germline, CDR1 is KGHSH and CDR2 is LQKENI. The CDR3 is 15 residues long. V was clipped by 3 bases and J by 7 bases; unmatched bases: 9. CDR3 loop: CASSPRQGSFNEQFF. For the CDR3, the DNA is TGTGCCAGCTCACCTCGACAGGGATCATTTAATGAGCAGTTCTTC.

This clone was observed a handful of times. The rearrangement uses TRBV9 and TRBJ2-5, with 8 bases aligning to TRBD2. V lost 1 base to trimming and J lost 1 base; unmatched junction nucleotides: 3. CDR3 size: 15 residues. Germline V gives CDR1 SGDLS, CDR2 YYNGEE. This CDR3 is CASSVLAGTQETQYF. The DNA of the CDR3 is TGTGCCAGCAGCGTATTAGCGGGGACCCAAGAGACCCAGTACTTC.

The genes are TRBV6-4 and TRBJ2-2; either TRBD1 or TRBD2 may supply D (5 bases each). The CDR3 length is 16 residues. Trimming removed 6 bases from V and 2 bases from J, with 16 bases in between. CDR1 MRHNA and CDR2 SNTAGT come from the germline V gene. The CDR3 DNA sequence: TGTGCCAGCAGCCCTGAGGGGAATTTTAACACCGGGGAGCTGTTTTTT. It codes for CASSPEGNFNTGELFF.

This clone turned up a few times. The rearrangement joins TRBV7-7 to TRBJ2-5, with D perhaps assigned TRBD1 or TRBD2 (7 bases each). Deletions cut 7 bases from V and 5 bases from J, with 17 bases between. Germline lookup yields CDR1 SSHAT and CDR2 FNYEAQ (reference sequence). The CDR3 is 14 amino acids. DNA of the CDR3: TGTGCCAGCACGCGATCGGGGGGACAGGAGACCCAGTACTTC. Its protein is CASTRSGGQETQYF.

Worth noting for this clone: The same CDR3 also results from other DNA sequences found in this sample. The genes are TRBV5-1 and TRBJ2-3; D gene ambiguous. V was cut by 0 bases and J by 1 base, with 6 bases left in between. The CDR3 extends over 14 amino acids. Germline V gene lookup returns CDR1 SGHRS and CDR2 YFSETQ. CDR3 nucleotide sequence: TGCGCCAGCAGCTTGGAAGGGCGCACAGATACGCAGTATTTT. This encodes CASSLEGRTDTQYF.

This clone was detected a few times. The chain joins TRBV7-3 to TRBJ2-5; D gene unclear. This CDR3 region has 13 residues. CDR1 is SGHTA, CDR2 FQGTGA, per germline. The V and J ends lost 8 bases and 5 bases respectively, with 15 bases between them. This CDR3 is CASSSAEGETQYF. CDR3 DNA: TGTGCCAGCTCCTCCGCGGAAGGGGAGACCCAGTACTTC.

This chain uses TRBV6-5 with TRBJ1-2; possible D gene TRBD1, 6 bases. V gave up 2 bases and J gave up 1 base, with 11 bases separating them. There are 15 residues in the CDR3. Germline-derived CDR1 and CDR2 are MNHEY and SVGAGI. As DNA, the CDR3 is TGTGCCAGCAGTTACCAGGGGCTGGGTAACTATGGCTACACCTTC. It is translated as CASSYQGLGNYGYTF.

The gene calls are TRBV6-6 and TRBJ2-5, with TRBD2 identical over 8 bases. The CDR3 sequence is 14 residues long. In germline, CDR1 is MNHNY, CDR2 SVGAGI (reference sequence). With V trimmed by 2 bases and J by 7 bases, 6 bases remained unmatched. This CDR3 is CASSYRGGDVTQYF. In nucleotides, the CDR3 is TGTGCCAGCAGTTACCGGGGGGGTGATGTGACCCAGTACTTC.

This clone was found a few times. This chain joins TRBV25-1 and TRBJ1-2; the D gene is possibly TRBD1 (6 bases). The germline V gene has CDR1 MGHDK and CDR2 SYGVNS. The ends were cut back, 3 bases at V and 5 bases at J, with 19 bases in the middle. The CDR3 runs to 16 residues. CDR3: CASSESLGGGQYGYTF. CDR3 nucleotide sequence: TGTGCCAGCAGTGAGAGTCTTGGCGGGGGGCAATATGGCTACACCTTC.

V is TRBV10-2 and J is TRBJ2-7; D is ambiguous. Between the trimmed V and J ends, which lost 3 bases and 5 bases, there was a span of 11 bases. This CDR3 spans 13 amino acids. Germline CDR1 and CDR2: WSHSY and SAAADI. Here the CDR3 DNA reads TGCGCCAGCAGTGAACGGGCAAGGGACGAGCAGTACTTC. As protein: CASSERARDEQYF.

This clone has only a few counts. The chain uses TRBV30 and TRBJ2-7; D possibly corresponds to TRBD1 (7 bases). This CDR3 has 12 residues. The V gene lost 3 bases and the J gene lost 3 bases, with 9 bases spanning the gap. The V gene's germline CDR1 is GTSNPN and CDR2 SVGIG (reference sequence). The CDR3 here is CAWSRGDYEQYF. CDR3 sequence (DNA): TGTGCCTGGAGCAGGGGGGACTACGAGCAGTACTTC.

The chain recombines TRBV30 with TRBJ2-1, with a possible D match to TRBD2 (5 bases). The CDR3 sequence is 16 residues long. Trimming took 0 bases from V and 1 from J, leaving 13 bases between them. Germline V gives CDR1 GTSNPN, CDR2 SVGIG (reference sequence). In DNA form, the CDR3 reads TGTGCCTGGAGTGTACGGGGAAGAGGGTCCTACAATGAGCAGTTCTTC. Translation gives CAWSVRGRGSYNEQFF.

This clone was observed a few times. This CDR3 is also generated by other DNA sequences in the sample. The V and J genes are TRBV7-9 and TRBJ1-1; possible D gene TRBD1, 5 bases. The CDR3 covers 14 residues. Germline CDR1 reads SEHNR; CDR2 reads FQNEAQ (reference sequence). Trimming cost V 1 base and J 2 bases, with 8 bases left between them. The CDR3 sequence: CASSLGQGNTEAFF. CDR3 bases: TGTGCCAGCAGCTTAGGTCAGGGAAACACTGAAGCTTTCTTT.